This is a list of T cell receptor beta chains from one sample in a study of T-cell memory formation after mild COVID-19. TCRdb passed the 5' RACE reads through MiXCR, listing each CDR3 protein once. The sample includes around 300,000 distinct CDR3 sequences, approximately 19% of them seen just once. The sequencing input was PBMCs or a T cell subset sorted from them (not recorded which). The receptors were sampled from a man in his late teens or twenties who had mild COVID-19 (a few samples of this study predate the infection). Cell type and time point are not known. Both conserved end residues are part of each CDR3. The D gene is left open where the match is weak. Clone size is stated in some rows and not others, as once, few, many or a class when expanded.

>TRBD2|NA|TRBV7-2|TRBJ2-3
TGTGCCAGCAGCTTACTAGCGGGGGGAGTAGGTACGCAGTATTTT
CASSLLAGGVGTQYF
>TRBD1|few|TRBV15|TRBJ1-5
TGTGCCACCAGACCGGACAGGGGGGCGCGTCAGCCCCAGCATTTT
CATRPDRGARQPQHF
>NA|few|TRBV4-3|TRBJ1-6
TGCGCCAGCAGCCAAGATAGGAGGTCACCCCTCCACTTT
CASSQDRRSPLHF
>NA|few|TRBV7-2|TRBJ2-1
TGTGCCAGCAGCTTTGTTTGGCGGGGCGGGAATGAGCAGTTCTTC
CASSFVWRGGNEQFF
>NA|NA|TRBV5-4|TRBJ2-3
TGTGCCAGCAGCATGGATGGGGTCACAGATACGCAGTATTTT
CASSMDGVTDTQYF
>NA|NA|TRBV4-3|TRBJ1-6
TGCGCCAGCAGCCAAGGGTTGCCGACCGAACCGAATTCACCCCTCCACTTT
CASSQGLPTEPNSPLHF
>NA|NA|TRBV14|TRBJ1-1
TGTGCCAGCAGCCAAGCCTACTGGGGGGACACTGAAGCTTTCTTT
CASSQAYWGDTEAFF
>NA|NA|TRBV6-1|TRBJ2-7
TGTGCCAGCAGCGCGGGACAGTACGAGCAGTACTTC
CASSAGQYEQYF
>NA|few|TRBV11-3|TRBJ2-5
TGTGCCAGCAGCTTAGATCCGGCTAGCACGACCCAGTACTTC
CASSLDPASTTQYF
>NA|NA|TRBV20-1|TRBJ2-5
TGCAGTGCTAGGTTCGGCCATCAAGAGACCCAGTACTTC
CSARFGHQETQYF
>NA|NA|TRBV12-3/TRBV12-4|TRBJ1-1
TGTGCCAGCAGTTCAGTGTTACTCTCTGAAGCTTTCTTT
CASSSVLLSEAFF
>NA|few|TRBV7-8|TRBJ2-3
TGTGCCAGCAGCTTTTTTAGTCGAGGGGGAGCGGATACGCAGTATTTT
CASSFFSRGGADTQYF
>NA|few|TRBV29-1|TRBJ1-2
TGCAGCGTACGACTGCTGCAGCCCTATGGCTACACCTTC
CSVRLLQPYGYTF
>TRBD1|NA|TRBV7-3|TRBJ2-1
TGTGCCAGCAGCCCAAAGACAGGGTGGCATGAGCAGCTCTTC
CASSPKTGWHEQLF
>NA|NA|TRBV7-7|TRBJ1-4
TGTGCTAGCAGCTTAGAAATGAGTAGGATTGAAAAACTGTTTTTT
CASSLEMSRIEKLFF
>TRBD2|NA|TRBV5-1|TRBJ2-1
TGCGCCAGCAGCGAGACTAGCGGCGACAATGAGCAGTTCTTC
CASSETSGDNEQFF
>TRBD1|few|TRBV7-9|TRBJ1-3
TGTGCCAGCAGCTCTACAGGGGGCGAAGGAAACACCATATATTTT
CASSSTGGEGNTIYF
>NA|NA|TRBV20-1|TRBJ1-4
TGCAGTGCTAGAGGGTTCCGGGGGACTAATGAAAAACTGTTTTTT
CSARGFRGTNEKLFF
>NA|NA|TRBV12-3/TRBV12-4|TRBJ2-5
TGTGCCAGCAGTTTGGTGGGGTTGGGGCGCGCCAAGGAAGAGACCCAGTACTTC
CASSLVGLGRAKEETQYF
>NA|NA|TRBV7-3|TRBJ1-1
TGTGCCAGCAGCTATCAGGGAACGGGGGGTACTGAAGCTTTCTTT
CASSYQGTGGTEAFF
>NA|NA|TRBV27|TRBJ1-1
TGTGCCAGCAGTTTAATGGGGGCCGCGAACACTGAAGCTTTCTTT
CASSLMGAANTEAFF
>TRBD1|NA|TRBV7-2|TRBJ1-5
TGTGCCAGCAGCACCCGGGACAGGAATCAGCCCCAGCATTTT
CASSTRDRNQPQHF
>NA|NA|TRBV5-1|TRBJ2-1
TGCGCCAGCAGCCCCAGGGGGGGCCAGAGCTCCTACAATGAGCAGTTCTTC
CASSPRGGQSSYNEQFF
>TRBD2|NA|TRBV3-1|TRBJ2-5
TGTGCCAGCAGCCCGGGAACCGGGACTAAGGGGGAGACCCAGTACTTC
CASSPGTGTKGETQYF
>NA|few|TRBV7-9|TRBJ2-5
TGTGCCAGCAGCCCTAAGACCCGGATTCAAGAGACCCAGTACTTC
CASSPKTRIQETQYF
>NA|NA|TRBV29-1|TRBJ2-5
TGCAGCGTTACAAGACAGAACCAAGAGACCCAGTACTTC
CSVTRQNQETQYF
>NA|few|TRBV6-2/TRBV6-3|TRBJ1-5
TGTGCCAGCACCGTTGGATATCAGCCCCAGCATTTT
CASTVGYQPQHF
>TRBD2|NA|TRBV7-2|TRBJ2-5
TGTGCCAGCAGCTTCGTGCTTAGCGGGGGGCCCAAGACCCAGTACTTC
CASSFVLSGGPKTQYF
>NA|NA|TRBV19|TRBJ1-5
TGTGCCAGTAGATTACATTACCTAGAGCCCCTGCATTTT
CASRLHYLEPLHF
>NA|NA|TRBV4-1|TRBJ2-7
TGCGCCAGCAGCCAAGGTTTACAGGGCTTCTACGAGCAGTACTTC
CASSQGLQGFYEQYF
>NA|few|TRBV6-5|TRBJ1-1
TGTGCCAGCAGTTACAATGGGGGGAACACTGAAGCTTTCTTT
CASSYNGGNTEAFF
>TRBD1|NA|TRBV29-1|TRBJ2-1
TGCAGCGTGACTACCGGGACAGTAAACAATGAGCAGTTCTTC
CSVTTGTVNNEQFF
>TRBD1|few|TRBV7-2|TRBJ1-4
TGTGCCAGCGGGACAGGGGAAGAAAAACTGTTTTTT
CASGTGEEKLFF
>NA|few|TRBV5-1|TRBJ1-1
TGCGCCAGCAGCACGACAGGACCGAACACTGAAGCTTTCTTT
CASSTTGPNTEAFF
>TRBD2|many|TRBV5-4|TRBJ2-3
TGTGCCAGCAGCTCCGGGGTAGCGGGGGGGCGAAAAGATACGCAGTATTTT
CASSSGVAGGRKDTQYF
>NA|NA|TRBV24-1|TRBJ2-7
TGTGCCACCATAATGGCTTACGAGCAGTACTTC
CATIMAYEQYF
>NA|many|TRBV12-3/TRBV12-4|TRBJ1-1
TGTGCCAGCAGTGAGGGTAATTGGAACACTGAAGCTTTCTTT
CASSEGNWNTEAFF
>TRBD1|few|TRBV7-9|TRBJ1-1
TGTGCCAGCAGCTTACGGGACAGTGGTGAATCGGAAGCTTTCTTT
CASSLRDSGESEAFF
>NA|NA|TRBV5-1|TRBJ1-5
TGCGCCAGCAGCATCGGGGAGTATAGCAATCAGCCCCAGCATTTT
CASSIGEYSNQPQHF
>TRBD1|NA|TRBV27|TRBJ2-7
TGTGCCAGCAGTCCGACAGGGGCCCCCTACGAGCAGTACTTC
CASSPTGAPYEQYF
>TRBD2|few|TRBV5-1|TRBJ2-3
TGCGCCAGCAGCGGCGGGGGGGACACAGATACGCAGTATTTT
CASSGGGDTDTQYF
>NA|NA|TRBV7-2|TRBJ2-3
TGTGCCAGAAGCTACGGTTCCGCCGTAAACACAGATACGCAGTATTTT
CARSYGSAVNTDTQYF
>NA|NA|TRBV10-3|TRBJ2-7
TGTGCCATCAGTGACGTTAAGGCCTACGAGCAGTACTTC
CAISDVKAYEQYF
>NA|few|TRBV5-6|TRBJ1-2
TGTGCCAGCAGCCCGGGACTCTCCTATGGCTACACCTTC
CASSPGLSYGYTF
>TRBD1|once|TRBV11-2|TRBJ2-5
TGTGCCAGCAGCTTAGTAGCTGGACAGGTAGAGACCCAGTACTTC
CASSLVAGQVETQYF
>TRBD2|few|TRBV5-1|TRBJ2-3
TGCGCCAGCAGCTTGCCCTGGACTAGCGGGGGAGAAAAGAATACGCAGTATTTT
CASSLPWTSGGEKNTQYF
>TRBD1|NA|TRBV5-1|TRBJ1-2
TGCGCCAGCAGCTCCGCCTCTGGGACAGGGGCCTATGGCTACACCTTC
CASSSASGTGAYGYTF
>NA|NA|TRBV15|TRBJ1-2
TGTGCCACCAGCAGTCAAGGGGACGCGGGCTACACCTTC
CATSSQGDAGYTF
>TRBD1|NA|TRBV30|TRBJ1-1
TGTGCCTGGCGGACAGGCAGCTTCGCTTTCTTT
CAWRTGSFAFF
>NA|NA|TRBV20-1|TRBJ2-5
TGCAGTGCTAGCCCCATTGGTCGAGAGACCCAGTACTTC
CSASPIGRETQYF
>NA|few|TRBV7-2|TRBJ2-3
TGTGCCAGCAGCTTATACGGGACTCGACCCACAGATACGCAGTATTTT
CASSLYGTRPTDTQYF
>NA|NA|TRBV11-2|TRBJ2-1
TGTGCCAGCAGCTTAGATCGAGCCGCTGAGGAGTTCTTC
CASSLDRAAEEFF
>NA|NA|TRBV9|TRBJ2-5
TGTGCCAGCAGCGTAACTACCCAAGAGACCCAGTACTTC
CASSVTTQETQYF
>NA|many|TRBV6-2/TRBV6-3|TRBJ2-1
TGTGCCAGCAGTTACTCACTCGAGGCGGGGTATTACAATGAGCAGTTCTTC
CASSYSLEAGYYNEQFF
>TRBD2|medium-sized|TRBV27|TRBJ2-2
TGTGCCAGCAGTTTACTTATAGCGGGGGGGCAAGGCGGGGAGCTGTTTTTT
CASSLLIAGGQGGELFF
>NA|NA|TRBV24-1|TRBJ2-1
TGTGCCACCAGTGCAGGCAATGAGCGGTTCTTC
CATSAGNERFF
>NA|NA|TRBV6-2/TRBV6-3|TRBJ1-5
TGTGCCAGCAGTTCCCCCCTGGGGGAAGGTAAGCCCCAGCATTTT
CASSSPLGEGKPQHF